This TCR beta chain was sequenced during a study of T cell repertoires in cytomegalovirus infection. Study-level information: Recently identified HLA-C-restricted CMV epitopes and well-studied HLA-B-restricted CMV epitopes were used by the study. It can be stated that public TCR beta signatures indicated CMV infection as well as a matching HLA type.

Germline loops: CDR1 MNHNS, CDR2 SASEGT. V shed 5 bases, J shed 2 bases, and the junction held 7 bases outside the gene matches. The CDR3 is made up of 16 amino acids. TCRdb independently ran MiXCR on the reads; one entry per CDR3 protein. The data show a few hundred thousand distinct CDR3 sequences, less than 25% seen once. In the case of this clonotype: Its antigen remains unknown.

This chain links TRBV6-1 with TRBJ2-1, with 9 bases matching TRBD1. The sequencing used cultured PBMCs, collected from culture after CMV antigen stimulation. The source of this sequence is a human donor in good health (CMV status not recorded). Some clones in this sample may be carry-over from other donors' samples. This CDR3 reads CASSFRDREPYNEQFF. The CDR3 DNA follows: TGTGCCAGCAGTTTCCGGGACAGGGAGCCCTACAATGAGCAGTTCTTC.